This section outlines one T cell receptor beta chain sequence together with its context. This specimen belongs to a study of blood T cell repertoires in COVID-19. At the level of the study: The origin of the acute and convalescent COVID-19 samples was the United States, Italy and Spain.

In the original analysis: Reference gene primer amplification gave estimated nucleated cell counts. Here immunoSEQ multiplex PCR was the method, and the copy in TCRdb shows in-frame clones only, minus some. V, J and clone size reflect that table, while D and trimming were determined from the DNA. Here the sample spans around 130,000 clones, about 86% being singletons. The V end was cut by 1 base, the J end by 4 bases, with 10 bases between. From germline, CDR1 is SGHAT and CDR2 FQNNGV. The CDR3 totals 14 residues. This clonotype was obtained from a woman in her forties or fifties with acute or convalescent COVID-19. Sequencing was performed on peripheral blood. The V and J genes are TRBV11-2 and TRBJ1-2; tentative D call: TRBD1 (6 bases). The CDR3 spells CASSLADSRYGYTF. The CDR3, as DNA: TGTGCCAGCAGCTTAGCGGACAGCCGCTATGGCTACACCTTC.